This TCR beta chain came from a study of T-cell reconstitution after alpha-beta-depleted transplantation in children. Whole-study findings and limits: For some patients, TCRbeta diversity was high at day 60 because of recipient T cells and thymic progenitors that survived. When one year had passed after transplant, most T-cell counts and diversity came from newly produced T cells. In patients about two months after transplant, alpha-beta T cells reportedly arose from several hundred expanded graft clones.

The TCRbeta library incorporated unique molecular identifiers. A single record per CDR3 protein comes from TCRdb applying MiXCR to the PCR reads. The sample has about 580,000 distinct CDR3 sequences, 23% seen once; the top ten hold 14%. This clonotype was seen at least ten times. Antigen: not known. The V segment lost 4 bases and the J segment 4 bases; nucleotides outside the gene matches: 7. Germline CDR1 SEHNR, CDR2 FQNEAQ (reference sequence). This CDR3 contains 14 residues. The origin of this receptor is a boy younger than two who had a stem cell transplant for acute myeloid leukemia, so the T cells may come from the graft donor. The V call is TRBV7-9, the J call TRBJ2-7, with 7 bases matching TRBD1. The input for sequencing was PBMCs, mostly from graft donor cells, taken 360 days after TCRalphabeta/CD19-depleted stem cell transplant. The CDR3 spells CASSSTDRWYEQYF. The DNA for the CDR3 is TGTGCCAGCAGCTCGACGGACAGGTGGTACGAGCAGTACTTC.